This TCR beta chain was recorded in a study of OX40 agonist ivuxolimab in advanced cancers. Overall study results and limits: There were also nonresponders showing low normalized T-cell clonal expansion.

Here immunoSEQ multiplex PCR was the method, and the copy in TCRdb shows in-frame clones only, minus some. The sample yields 100,000 or so clones, approximately 90% seen once. In regard to this clone: The antigen remains undetermined.

This CDR3 is 16 amino acids long. J gave up 0 bases and V 5 bases, and 7 bases lay outside the gene matches. The germline V gene encodes CDR1 SGHTA and CDR2 FQGNSA. The genes are TRBV7-2 and TRBJ2-3, with 8 bases fitting TRBD2. This clonotype was sampled from an adult with an advanced solid tumor such as melanoma, head and neck, liver or kidney cancer. This specimen was CD4+ or CD8+ T cells sorted from blood, taken in a trial of the OX40 agonist ivuxolimab. CDR3 DNA sequence: TGTGCCAGCAGCGTGGATGCTAGCGGGAGCACAGATACGCAGTATTTT. Protein product: CASSVDASGSTDTQYF.